A single sample gave rise to the 2 T cell receptor beta chains below, sequenced in a study of shared clonotypes between healthy human individuals. Profiled with immunoSEQ multiplex PCR; TCRdb holds only in-frame clones, not every one. Counted here are a few million clones, under 95% occurring once; the ten biggest clones make up more than 0.35%. The source material was naive CD4+ T cells from PBMCs. Sample subset: CD45RA+ positively selected. The source is a man aged 18-30 years in good health. Some clones in this sample may be carry-over from other donors' samples.

The chain has TRBV15 and TRBJ2-5; perhaps D is TRBD1 or TRBD2 (5 bases each). The CDR3 loop spans 16 amino acids. Germline V gene data show CDR1 as LNHNV and CDR2 as YYDKDF (reference sequence). The ends were cut back, 1 base at V and 1 base at J, with 13 bases in the middle. The CDR3 nucleotides are TGTGCCACCAGCAGAGCCCGGGACGGCGGCCAAGAGACCCAGTACTTC. It encodes CATSRARDGGQETQYF.

The rearrangement uses TRBV5-4 and TRBJ2-1; 8 nucleotides agree with TRBD1. Germline-derived CDR1 and CDR2 are SGHNT and YYREEE (reference sequence). V shed 4 bases and J 6 bases; nucleotides not matched to a gene: 9. This CDR3 is built from 15 residues. CDR3 loop: CASSIRTGRTNEQFF. CDR3 bases: TGTGCCAGCAGCATTAGGACAGGGAGGACCAATGAGCAGTTCTTC.